The clone carrying this T cell receptor (beta chain) has a count of ten or more. Its antigen is not known. Trimming shortened V by 5 bases and J by 2 bases, and 9 bases separated the two germline ends. Germline values: CDR1 KGHSH, CDR2 LQKENI. This CDR3 has 13 amino acids. The source of the sample is a study of post-analysis software for immune sequencing data. Across the study: Patients had relapsing-remitting, secondary progressive or progressive-relapsing multiple sclerosis; some lacked subtype.

The TCR beta cDNA libraries carried unique molecular identifiers. TCRdb fed the PCR reads into MiXCR, producing one record per CDR3 protein. The repertoire holds over 150,000 distinct CDR3 sequences, about 37% seen once, with around 30% in the top ten. Broader study findings: With TRBV5-6, TRBV5-1 and TRBV20-1 included, roughly five TRBV segments were more frequent in patients than in controls. Those with multiple sclerosis, the patient group, showed significantly lower normalized Chao1 diversity than controls.

The sequence derives from a girl aged 10 to 17 with multiple sclerosis. The source was blood, collected after autologous hematopoietic stem cell transplantation. The chain links TRBV18 to TRBJ1-2; maybe TRBD1 (5 bases). CDR3 sequence (DNA): TGTGCCAGCTCATCGACAGTCAACTATGGCTACACCTTC. Amino acid sequence: CASSSTVNYGYTF.